This entry is about one T cell receptor (beta chain). There is no known antigen for this receptor. The sample holds no much larger clone one base away, and base qualities are not on file. The same CDR3 is also encoded by other DNA sequences in this sample. There are 15 amino acids in the CDR3, from cysteine to phenylalanine inclusive. Only the CDR3 DNA stays, 45 bases, in frame from base 1. CDR1 and CDR2 are read off the germline V gene (reference sequence) as LNHDA and SQIVND. Ends trimmed: V by 5 bases, J by 1 base; bases unmatched to a gene: 5. This specimen comes from a study of cytomegalovirus exposure and HLA in healthy donors (dated by TCRdb to the late 2010s). For context, the study as a whole: An earlier analysis of 587 of the donors reported approximately 300 Gb of sequence data and 100 million to 140 million unique TCR beta sequences from some 180 million T cells. Among several hundred genotyped donors of the cohort, an average of approximately 240,000 unique TCR beta nucleotide sequences was sequenced per donor, of which about 18% were non-productive. HLA typing included class I and class II loci at four-digit resolution. A later genetic analysis took genome-wide SNP genotypes for about 65% of the roughly 670 donors and used that subset as a discovery cohort. In a later analysis, previously published TCR beta repertoires from roughly 710 donors were re-analyzed and high-resolution HLA genotyping was added so that TCR occurrence patterns could be studied. To predict cytomegalovirus infection status, the study brought together high-throughput TCR immunosequencing, statistical association of individual TCRs with disease status, and machine learning. To decide whether each TCR beta V gene segment behaved as functional or pseudogenic, an earlier analysis of 587 of the donors relied on high-throughput TCR beta sequencing. An early release that covered several hundred HLA-typed donors contained approximately 290 gigabases of sequencing data and 65 million to 100 million unique TCR sequences. Donor age, sex, ethnicity and CMV serostatus were compiled alongside the repertoire data. The study used immunosequencing to profile the T cell repertoires of 670 or so subjects and linked those repertoires to cytomegalovirus serostatus. In addition to the first cohort of several hundred subjects, a separate validation cohort of 120 different subjects was used. The number of typed donors differed by locus: about 620-640 for A, B, C, DRB1 and DQB1; 500 to 550 for DQA1; 606 for DPA1; and roughly 490 for DPB1. Among the roughly 410 genotyped donors, roughly 80% belonged to the genetic ancestry cluster associated with self-reported Caucasian donors. The later analysis used no new phenotypic data to find candidate immune exposures, relying instead on TCR beta sequences and their occurrence across donors. All discovery cohort repertoires had been generated using a single sequencing platform. The study aimed to test whether cataloging public T cell receptors could reveal signatures of past pathogen exposure. Four or five DR-DQ haplotypes were handled as single units for association and clustering, since linkage in the cohort was strong.

Libraries were built with the immunoSEQ multiplex PCR assay. For the multiplex PCR, a mixture combining 60 forward primers for TCR Vbeta segments and 13 reverse primers for TCR Jbeta segments was used. A multiplex PCR assay on genomic DNA amplified the CDR3 region of rearranged TCR beta genes. The amplified TCR beta libraries were sequenced on the Illumina HiSeq System as 87-base-pair reads. The paper's data handling went like this. Across the 700 or so repertoires, a later analysis counted around 80 million unique TCR beta chains, about 10 million of which were shared by at least two donors. Raw reads were error-corrected and collapsed into unique sequences by a nearest-neighbor algorithm in which closely related sequences were merged to remove PCR and sequencing errors. V, D and J gene segments were assigned by aligning CDR3 sequences to IMGT reference sequences. For a sequence to be retained, a match of at least six nucleotides was required to both a V gene segment and a J gene segment. A rearrangement was called productive if the CDR3 had no stop codons and remained in frame with V and J, and every other rearrangement was called non-productive. CDR3 was defined according to IMGT convention as the region running from the second conserved V-encoded cysteine to the conserved J-encoded phenylalanine. The earlier analysis of 500 to 750 of the donors excluded any sequence lacking an unambiguous match to a single V gene segment. An earlier analysis of fewer than 750 of the donors called V segments functional above 56.7% productive rearrangements and segregating when the between-donor standard deviation exceeded 5%. A statistical classification framework was developed to diagnose cytomegalovirus status using the catalog of TCR beta chain sequences. In a later analysis, V and J genes were assigned by comparing TCR nucleotide sequences against IMGT/GENE-DB human TR gene sequences. A later analysis assigned CDR3 sequences and most-parsimonious VDJ recombination scenarios with the TCRdist pipeline. In a later analysis, each TCR beta chain was defined by its CDR3 amino acid sequence together with its V-gene family, and reads lacking a unique V-gene family were excluded. A later analysis removed 592 highly shared, low-generation-probability nucleotide sequences to deal with suspected cross-contamination and a sequencing artifact. A later analysis calculated a clonal expansion index for each public chain from normalized within-repertoire ranks of inferred template counts. In a later analysis, generation probabilities were computed using a VDJ recombination model fitted to out-of-frame rearrangements, and the results were checked against IGoR. Hypergeometric tests were used in a later analysis to score TCR-TCR, TCR-HLA and TCR-CMV co-occurrence, with a repertoire-size bias correction applied to the TCR pairs. A later analysis estimated false discovery rates by permuting HLA or CMV assignments 20 times. In a later analysis, co-occurring TCRs were grouped using DBSCAN, with TCRdist sequence similarity added in when clustering inside HLA-allele-positive subsets. For co-occurrence clustering, repertoires with fewer than 30,000 or more than 120,000 public chains were excluded, along with four or five repertoires with anomalous nucleotide sharing. The source is immuneACCESS, and TCRdb retained only in-frame sequences with V and J called. Part of the clones is not carried over; for the studies checked, unresolved V genes explain less than half of this, and the remainder is unexplained. V and J calls and clone size are copied from that table; D and trimming were computed from the DNA. The sample profile shows just over 95,000 clones; 78% of them were found once. The top ten clones comprise approximately 4% of the sample.

Study-wide conclusions, independent of this receptor: V-gene and J-gene trimming of TCR beta chains was associated with a missense DCLRE1C variant in a later genetic analysis, and the association was replicated in an independent cohort. At a false discovery rate of 0.05, a later analysis linked 15,000 to 20,000 TCR beta sequences to specific HLA alleles. When HLA alleles, especially DR and DQ, strongly co-occurred, attributing TCR associations to individual alleles was difficult. In a later analysis, HLA-associated TCR beta chains were found to be more clonally expanded and to have lower generation probabilities than equally common non-associated chains. Some IMGT-functional V segments, including TRBV6-2 and TRBV6-3, could not be distinguished by the 87-base-pair reads and were therefore excluded. A few of the identified cytomegalovirus-associated TCR beta chains were confirmed in vitro to be specific for cytomegalovirus antigens. In the study, some 160 TCR beta chains were listed as associated with cytomegalovirus. The cohort was sequenced for TCR beta chains only, and without alpha or paired-chain data the features that could be detected were limited. Sequencing depth was assumed to be roughly uniform across donors in the presence/absence analyses, though that assumption may not hold. A further reported finding was that TCR beta sequences accurately predicted the HLA-A and HLA-B alleles for most subjects in the first cohort. According to the authors, the approach could potentially be generalized to other disease states and immunological phenotypes. According to a later analysis, TCR association rates differed among HLA loci, with DRB1 alleles showing the most associated TCRs and HLA-C alleles showing the fewest. In an earlier analysis of roughly 560 of the donors, most TCR beta V segments were observed in productive rearrangements about 87% or about 30% of the time, broadly matching IMGT annotations. Cytomegalovirus status was reported to be diagnosed by the classifier with high specificity and sensitivity in both the original and validation cohorts. Correlated functional status among segregating V segments might be attributable to linkage disequilibrium, but an unknown experimental factor could not be ruled out. Across donors, most TCR sequences were observed very rarely, whereas some public TCRs were present in many individuals. In a later analysis, several top co-occurrence clusters were reported to appear linked to parvovirus B19, influenza, CMV and Epstein-Barr virus. The sequencing pipeline was judged likely to have produced a cluster of highly shared sequence variants as a technical artifact. For the cohort, immune exposure information was limited to CMV serostatus. According to a later genetic analysis, donors in an Asian-associated ancestry cluster had fewer N-insertions in productive TCRs than the roughly 670-donor mean. Because counts were too low, seventeen rarely observed V segments, including chromosome 9 orphons, were left out of the earlier analysis of 587 of the donors. HLA typing was unavailable for some donors at each locus, so association tests used only the typed subset. In a later analysis, most CMV-associated TCR beta chains were found to appear HLA-restricted, with HLA associations seemingly driven largely by CMV exposure.

In total, roughly 710 healthy bone marrow donors made up the cohort. At the time of sampling, all cohort members were nominally healthy, though unrecorded immune exposures were likely present. The donor tested CMV seropositive, placing the donor among the approximately 290 seropositive members of the cohort. Every donor gave a peripheral blood sample, and the peripheral blood mononuclear cells from that sample were used for TCR beta sequencing. Genomic DNA was extracted from the blood cell samples with the Qiagen DNeasy Blood Extraction Kit. The sample comprised PBMCs. The sequence was obtained from a woman in her thirties or forties in good health and CMV-seropositive. The chain is assembled from TRBV19 and TRBJ2-1; TRBD2 matches 7 bases in the middle. CDR3 loop: CASSRGLVSYNEQFF. The DNA sequence reads TGTGCCAGTAGTCGAGGACTAGTTTCCTACAATGAGCAGTTCTTC.